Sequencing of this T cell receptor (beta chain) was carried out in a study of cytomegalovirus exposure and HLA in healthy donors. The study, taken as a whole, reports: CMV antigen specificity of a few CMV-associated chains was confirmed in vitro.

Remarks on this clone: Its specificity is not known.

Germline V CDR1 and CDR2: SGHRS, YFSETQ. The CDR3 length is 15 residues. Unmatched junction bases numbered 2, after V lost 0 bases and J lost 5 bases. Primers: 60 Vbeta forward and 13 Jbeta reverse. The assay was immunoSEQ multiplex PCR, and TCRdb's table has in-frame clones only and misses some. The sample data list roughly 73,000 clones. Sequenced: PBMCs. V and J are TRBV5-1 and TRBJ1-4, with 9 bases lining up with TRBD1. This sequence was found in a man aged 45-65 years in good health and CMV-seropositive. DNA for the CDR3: TGCGCCAGCAGCTTGGTTGGGACAGGGAATGAAAAACTGTTTTTT. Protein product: CASSLVGTGNEKLFF. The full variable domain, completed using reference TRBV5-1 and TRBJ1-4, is KAGVTQTPRYLIKTRGQQVTLSCSPISGHRSVSWYQQTPGQGLQFLFEYFSETQRNKGNFPGRFSGRQFSNSRSEMNVSTLELGDSALYLCASSLVGTGNEKLFFGSGTQLSVL.